Sequencing of this T cell receptor beta chain was carried out in a study of T cell repertoires in cytomegalovirus infection (dated by TCRdb to between 2017 and 2020). Broadly, across the study: Alongside well-studied HLA-B-restricted epitopes, the peptide stimulations were aimed at recently identified HLA-C-restricted CMV epitopes, whose presentation resists viral immunomodulation. Because public TCR beta signatures pointed to carriage of CMV infection together with the matching HLA type, the HLA type of each donor mattered for the analysis.

Broad study findings and their caveats: The ex vivo response was dominated by HLA-C-restricted CMV-specific TCR beta clonotypes, which also provided the single most frequent clonotype in two of eight donors. In both this cohort and an independent approximately 370-donor cohort, the cumulative frequency of public TCR beta family members distinguished carriers of CMV infection plus the relevant HLA type.

Here V drops 2 bases and J drops 6 bases, and the junction holds 5 bases not matched to any gene. The CDR1 and CDR2 encoded by the germline V gene are SGHTA and FQGNSA. Taken from cysteine to phenylalanine, the CDR3 has 14 residues. Only the CDR3 part of the read is kept: 42 bases, read in frame from the first base. This clonotype occurred many times. Its antigen is not yet known. No quality values exist for individual bases; no much larger clone is one base distant. Sequencing was performed on an Illumina HiSeq 1500. TCRdb trimmed public reads at Q25 via fastp, called clones via MiXCR and kept in-frame beta chains. Merged by CDR3 protein, the rows form single entries marked with the most common genes and DNA. This sample is represented by about 480,000 distinct CDR3 sequences; around a third of them were singletons. The ten largest clones represent about a sixth of the sample. The treatment or condition label, as the study defines it: in vitro stimulation with specific CMV peptide epitopes to enrich CMV-specific T cells.

Sequences were derived from cultured PBMCs, sampled from culture after CMV antigen stimulation. The origin of this receptor is a human donor in good health (CMV status not recorded). Some clones in this sample may be carry-over from other donors' samples. The chain is assembled from TRBV7-2 and TRBJ2-3, and 7 junction bases match TRBD2. In nucleotides, the sequence is TGTGCCAGCAGCTTACGCGGGAGCTACGATACGCAGTATTTT. Its protein is CASSLRGSYDTQYF. Outside the CDR3, residues come from the reference TRBV7-2 and TRBJ2-3 proteins, so the full variable domain is: GAGVSQSPSNKVTEKGKDVELRCDPISGHTALYWYRQSLGQGLEFLIYFQGNSAPDKSGLPSDRFSAERTGGSVSTLTIQRTQQEDSAVYLCASSLRGSYDTQYFGPGTRLTVL.